One sample yielded the 3 T cell receptor beta chains listed below, sequenced in a study of control samples from healthy donors and cancer patients. Profiled with immunoSEQ multiplex PCR; TCRdb holds only in-frame clones, not every one. The repertoire has some 410,000 clones, around nine tenths of them found once; the top ten carry approximately 6.3%. Source material: PBMCs. These receptors originate from a man aged 35-49 years with head and neck cancer.

This chain links TRBV5-8 with TRBJ1-5; no clear D gene. Germline values: CDR1 SGHTS, CDR2 YDEGEE. This CDR3 is built from 12 residues. V lost 3 bases and J lost 6, with 7 bases in between. The CDR3 region has the DNA TGTGCCAGCAGCTGGTATCGTCAGCCCCAGCATTTT. Its translation: CASSWYRQPQHF.

This sequence joins TRBV4-2 and TRBJ2-7; 9 bases are shared with TRBD1. CDR3 length: 16 residues. V lost 0 bases, J lost 6 bases, and 9 bases stayed unmatched. Germline lookup yields CDR1 LGHNA and CDR2 YNFKEQ. The CDR3 bases are TGTGCCAGCAGCCAAGAAACAGGGGGCTCCTTGAGCGAGCAGTACTTC. This translates into CASSQETGGSLSEQYF.

The chain couples TRBV9 to TRBJ2-1, with 11 bases identical to TRBD2. CDR3 size: 17 residues. With V trimmed by 3 bases and J by 4 bases, 9 bases remained unmatched. From germline, CDR1 is SGDLS and CDR2 YYNGEE. In DNA form, the CDR3 reads TGTGCCAGCAGCGCCCCTCTAACTAGCGGGAGTTACAATGAGCAGTTCTTC. Amino acids: CASSAPLTSGSYNEQFF.